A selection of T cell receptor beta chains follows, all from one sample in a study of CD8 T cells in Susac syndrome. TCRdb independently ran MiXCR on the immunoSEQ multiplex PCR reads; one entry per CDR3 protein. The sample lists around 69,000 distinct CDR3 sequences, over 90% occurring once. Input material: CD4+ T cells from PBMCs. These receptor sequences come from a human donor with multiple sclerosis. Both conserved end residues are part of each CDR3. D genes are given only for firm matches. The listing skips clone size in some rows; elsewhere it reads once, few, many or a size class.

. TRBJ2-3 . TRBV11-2 TGTGCCAGCAGCTTAGATGGGGGGTGGACCCCTGGCACAGATACGCAGTATTTT CASSLDGGWTPGTDTQYF
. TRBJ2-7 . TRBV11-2 TGTGCCAGCAGCACATACTACGAGCAGTACTTC CASSTYYEQYF
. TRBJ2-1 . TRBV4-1 TGCGCCAGCAGCCAAGTTTCTTACAAGATCTTC CASSQVSYKIF
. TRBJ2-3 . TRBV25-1 TGTGCCAGCAGGGACAGCTTGGATAGCACAGATACGCAGTATTTT CASRDSLDSTDTQYF
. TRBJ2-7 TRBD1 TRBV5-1 TGCGCCAGCAGCTTGGTCGGACAGGGGTACGAGCAGTACTTC CASSLVGQGYEQYF
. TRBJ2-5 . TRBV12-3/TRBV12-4 TGTGCCAGCAGTTTACCGGACAGCAGTCTACAAGAGACCCAGTACTTC CASSLPDSSLQETQYF
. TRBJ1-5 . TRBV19 TGTGCCAGTAGTACGCCGACCCGCGGGGTGAGGGGGAATCAGCCCCAGCATTTT CASSTPTRGVRGNQPQHF
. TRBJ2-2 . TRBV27 TGTGCCAGCAGTCCCTGGACGGCCGGGGAGCTGTTTTTT CASSPWTAGELFF
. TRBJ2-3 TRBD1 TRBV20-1 TGCAGTGCCGGGGTAGGGGGCTATACGCAGTATTTT CSAGVGGYTQYF
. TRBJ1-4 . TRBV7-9 TGTGCCAGCAGCTTACAGGGGTTAGCGGAAAAACTGTTTTTT CASSLQGLAEKLFF
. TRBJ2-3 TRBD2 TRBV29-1 TGCAGCGTTGAACCTAGCGGGGGGCCATCAGATACGCAGTATTTT CSVEPSGGPSDTQYF
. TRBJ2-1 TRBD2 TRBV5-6 TGTGCCAGCAGAGATAGCGGGGGGGCCGTCAATGAGCAGTTCTTC CASRDSGGAVNEQFF
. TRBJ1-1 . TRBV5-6 TGTGCCAGCAGCTTGGTCGGAGGGGTGAACACTGAAGCTTTCTTT CASSLVGGVNTEAFF
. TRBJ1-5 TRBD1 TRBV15 TGTGCCACCAGCAGAGGACGGGACAGGGTTTTCCAGCCCCAGCATTTT CATSRGRDRVFQPQHF
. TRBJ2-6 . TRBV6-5 TGTGCCAGCAGTTACGGGAGTGGAGCCTCTGGGGCCAACGTCCTGACTTTC CASSYGSGASGANVLTF
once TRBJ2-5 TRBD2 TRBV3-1 TGTGCCAGCAGCCCCAGATCGACGGGGGGAGGGGAGACCCAGTACTTC CASSPRSTGGGETQYF
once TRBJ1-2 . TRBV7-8 TGTGCCAGCAGCTCCAGGGTCGGCTATGGCTACACCTTC CASSSRVGYGYTF
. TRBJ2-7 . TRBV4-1 TGCGCCAGCAGCCAAGGCCAACAGTACGAGCAGTACTTC CASSQGQQYEQYF
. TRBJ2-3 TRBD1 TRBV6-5 TGTGCCAGCAGTACTCGGGACAGGGGTAGGGATACGCAGTATTTT CASSTRDRGRDTQYF
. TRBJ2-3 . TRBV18 TGTGCCAGCTCACTATGGGGGCCAGATACGCAGTATTTT CASSLWGPDTQYF
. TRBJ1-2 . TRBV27 TGTGCCAGCAGGCCCGGGTTCGGGGCTAACTATGGCTACACCTTC CASRPGFGANYGYTF
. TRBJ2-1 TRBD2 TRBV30 TGTGCCTGGAACCGGGCGGGGGGTTCCAATGAGCAGTTCTTC CAWNRAGGSNEQFF
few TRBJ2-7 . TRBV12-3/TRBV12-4 TGTGCCAGCAGTCTAAATACCTACGAGCAGTACTTC CASSLNTYEQYF
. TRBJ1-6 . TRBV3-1 TGTGCCAGCAGCCAAGTCGACAGGCGGGGGAATTCACCCCTCCACTTT CASSQVDRRGNSPLHF
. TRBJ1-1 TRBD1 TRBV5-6 TGTGCCAGCAGCTTGGCTGGACAGGGAAGAACTGAAGCTTTCTTT CASSLAGQGRTEAFF
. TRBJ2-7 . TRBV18 TGTGCCAGCTCACCGATAGGGGACTACGAGCAGTACTTC CASSPIGDYEQYF
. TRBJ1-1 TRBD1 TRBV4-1 TGCGCCAGCAGCCGGGGACTGGGACAGGGACGCACTGAAGCTTTCTTT CASSRGLGQGRTEAFF
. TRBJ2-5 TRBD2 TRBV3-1 TGTGCCAGCAGCCTCGGGACTAGCGGGGGTGAGACCCAGTACTTC CASSLGTSGGETQYF